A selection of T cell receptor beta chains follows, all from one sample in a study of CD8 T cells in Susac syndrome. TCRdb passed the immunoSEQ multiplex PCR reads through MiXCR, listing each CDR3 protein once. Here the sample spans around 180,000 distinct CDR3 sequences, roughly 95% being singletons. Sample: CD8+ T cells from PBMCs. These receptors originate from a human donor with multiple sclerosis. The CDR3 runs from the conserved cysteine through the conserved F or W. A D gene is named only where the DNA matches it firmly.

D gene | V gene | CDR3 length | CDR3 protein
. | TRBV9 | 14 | CASSDPTSSYEQYF
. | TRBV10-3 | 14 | CAISEWGPSDVLTF
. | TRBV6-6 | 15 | CASSSSRGLENGYTF
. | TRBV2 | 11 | CASSPVYEQYF
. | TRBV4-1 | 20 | CASSQDRRARGPPGANVLTF
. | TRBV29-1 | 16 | CSVDGAGLISTDTQYF
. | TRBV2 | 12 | CASGVSTDTQYF
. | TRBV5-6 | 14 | CASSPWDVEETQYF
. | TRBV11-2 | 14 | CASSQRGPQETQYF
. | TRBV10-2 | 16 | CASSDNRGQGNTEAFF
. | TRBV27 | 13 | CASSFENGYGYTF
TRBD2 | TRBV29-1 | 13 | CSVEGLAGVEQYF
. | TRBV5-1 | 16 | CASSELTGTPSYEQYF
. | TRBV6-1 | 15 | CAGQGTRDKREPQYF
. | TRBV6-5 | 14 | CASSYGGMNTEAFF
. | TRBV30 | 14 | CAWIPIGDINTQYF
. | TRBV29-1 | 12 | CSVWTWYNEQFF
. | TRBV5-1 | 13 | CASSPLTAYGYTF
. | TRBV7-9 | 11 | CASRLGSGYTF
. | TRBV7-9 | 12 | CASRKYQGTQYF
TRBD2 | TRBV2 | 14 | CASMWTSEYNEQFF
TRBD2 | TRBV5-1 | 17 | CASSLASGAVLGETQYF
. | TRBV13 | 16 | CASGRGLRDANYGYTF
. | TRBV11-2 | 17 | CASSQGGLAGNTGELFF
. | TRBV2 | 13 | CASSGRSNYEQYF
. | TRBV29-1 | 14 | CSVDGPGSSYEQYF
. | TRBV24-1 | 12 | CATSDRVGSYTF
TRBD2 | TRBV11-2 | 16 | CASSTGTSGRYNEQFF
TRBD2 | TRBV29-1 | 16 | CSVEAPLAGGPREQFF
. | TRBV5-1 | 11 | CASHDGYGYTF
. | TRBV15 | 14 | CATSRVVGGQPQHF
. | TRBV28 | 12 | CASSLRGAEQYF
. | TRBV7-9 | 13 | CASSSRQLYEQYF
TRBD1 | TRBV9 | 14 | CASSAGGDNQPQHF
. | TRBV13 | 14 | CASSLGSSSDTQYF
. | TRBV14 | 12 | CASSLFPNEQFF
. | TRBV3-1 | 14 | CASSQVRTAYEQYF
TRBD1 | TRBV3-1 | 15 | CASIQTGASYNEQFF
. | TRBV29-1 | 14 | CSVEAEGRAHGYTF
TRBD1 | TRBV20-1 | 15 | CSAMGTGLWNTEAFF
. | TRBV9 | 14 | CASSGGTNTGELFF
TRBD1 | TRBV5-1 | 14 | CASSSGTGFDEQYF
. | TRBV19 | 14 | CASTRTVSNYGYTF
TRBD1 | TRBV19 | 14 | CASSMRQGQDTQYF
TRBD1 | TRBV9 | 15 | CASSVVTGGTGELFF
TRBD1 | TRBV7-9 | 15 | CASSPKQGANTEAFF
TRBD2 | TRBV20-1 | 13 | CSAVLAGFYEQYF
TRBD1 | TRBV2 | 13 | CASRGTGYTEAFF
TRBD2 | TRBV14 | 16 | CASSQELSSGSWKQFF
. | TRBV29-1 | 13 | CSVGGGSTYEQYF
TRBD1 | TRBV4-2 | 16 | CASSQDPGQGAETQYF
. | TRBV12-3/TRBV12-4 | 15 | CASRYSGQQTYEQYF
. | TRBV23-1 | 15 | CASSQSGDSQETQYF
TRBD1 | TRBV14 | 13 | CASRQTGDHEQYF
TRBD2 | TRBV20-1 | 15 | CSATRAERGGNEQFF
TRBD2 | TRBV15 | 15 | CATSRGAGVTYEQYF
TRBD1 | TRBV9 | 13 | CASSETTGKGYTF
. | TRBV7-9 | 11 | CATTLGDEQYF
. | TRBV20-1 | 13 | CSARGQANTEAFF
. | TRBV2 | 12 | CASMGRRETQYF